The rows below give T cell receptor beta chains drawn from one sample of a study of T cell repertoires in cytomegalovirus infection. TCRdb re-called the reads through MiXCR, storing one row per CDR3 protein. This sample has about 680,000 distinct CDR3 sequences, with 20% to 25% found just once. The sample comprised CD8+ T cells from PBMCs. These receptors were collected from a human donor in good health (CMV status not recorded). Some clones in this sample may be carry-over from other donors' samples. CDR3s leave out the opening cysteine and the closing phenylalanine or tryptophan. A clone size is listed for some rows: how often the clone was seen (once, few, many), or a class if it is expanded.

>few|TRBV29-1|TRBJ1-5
SVADLDTEQPQH
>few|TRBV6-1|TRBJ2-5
ASSEAGGWETQY
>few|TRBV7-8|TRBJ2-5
ASSPAGWEETQY
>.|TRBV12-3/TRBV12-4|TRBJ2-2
ASTPLVNTGELF
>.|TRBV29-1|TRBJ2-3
SVRGPRTDTQY
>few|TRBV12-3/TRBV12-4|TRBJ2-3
ASSASSRGAIDTQY
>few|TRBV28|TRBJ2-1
ASSQRGAYNEQF
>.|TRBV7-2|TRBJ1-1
ASSLQRGQGGAEAF
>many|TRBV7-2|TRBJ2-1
ASSTVGGSSYNEQF
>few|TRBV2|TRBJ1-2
ASILSGGFRGYT
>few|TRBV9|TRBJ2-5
ASSASMGQETQY
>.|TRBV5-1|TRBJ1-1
ASSGDGPPGAF
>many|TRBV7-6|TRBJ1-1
ASSLASGQTEAF
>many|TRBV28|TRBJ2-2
ASSMRTGATGELF
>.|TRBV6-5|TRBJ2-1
ASSYSGGSSEQF
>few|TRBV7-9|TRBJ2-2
ASSSRLAAYTGELF
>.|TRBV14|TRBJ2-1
ASSPRGLSSYNEQF
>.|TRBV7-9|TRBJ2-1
ASSPPWTSGSYNEQF
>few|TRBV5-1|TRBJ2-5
ASSLSLAGHQETQY
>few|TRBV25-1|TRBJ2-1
ASDGGGSYNEQF
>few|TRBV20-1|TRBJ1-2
SATGQGNGYT
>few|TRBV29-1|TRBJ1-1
SVGGGSAEAF
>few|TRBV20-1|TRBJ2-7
SARELSYEQY
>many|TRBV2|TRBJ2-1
ASTGREQF
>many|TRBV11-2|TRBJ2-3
ASSLKGEQGDRRGFWADTQY
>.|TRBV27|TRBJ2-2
ASSFLGVTGELF
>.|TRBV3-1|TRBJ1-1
ASSKTGTGDTEAF
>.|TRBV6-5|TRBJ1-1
ASSWRGLFTEAF
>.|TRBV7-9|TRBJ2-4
ASRGDGLAKNIQY
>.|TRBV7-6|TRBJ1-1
ASSSLPLLNTEAF
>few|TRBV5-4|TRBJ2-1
ASSPGGAGEQF
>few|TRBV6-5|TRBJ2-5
ASSYLGGADQETQY
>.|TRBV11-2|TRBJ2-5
ASSFLLGETQY
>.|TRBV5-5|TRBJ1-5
ASSPRDRDYQPQH
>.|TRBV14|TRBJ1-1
ASSQRPNTKAF
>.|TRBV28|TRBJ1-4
ASSLPGQSLEKLF
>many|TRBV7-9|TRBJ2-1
ASSSRQSSYNEQF
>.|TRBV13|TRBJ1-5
ASSRGQGGNQPQH
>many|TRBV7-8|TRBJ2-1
ASSLLVEGFSYNEQF
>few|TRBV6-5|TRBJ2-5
ASSPGMKETQY
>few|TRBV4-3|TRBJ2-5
ASSQSFVGGGQETQY
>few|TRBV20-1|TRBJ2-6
SAKYRPDSGANVLT
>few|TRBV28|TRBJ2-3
ASTGGVAGVSSTDTQY
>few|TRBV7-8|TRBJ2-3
ASSLAGTQDTQY
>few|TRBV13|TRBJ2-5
ASSLRLSREETQY
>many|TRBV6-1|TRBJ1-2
ASSEDNNVYGYT
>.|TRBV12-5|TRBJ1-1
ASGFLDGQGVEAF
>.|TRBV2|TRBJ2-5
ASEGQQETQY
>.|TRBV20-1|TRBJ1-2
SARVRDRGLENYGYT
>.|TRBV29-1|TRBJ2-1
SVEDPGTGDYNEQF
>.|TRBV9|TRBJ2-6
TSSPAGTGANVLT
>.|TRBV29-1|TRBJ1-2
SVWTGCHYGYT